Presented here are 24 T cell receptor beta chains from one specimen sequenced in a study of beta chain features in type 1 diabetes. Study-level findings and limits: TCRB CDR3s were moderately but significantly shorter in Type 1 diabetes patients in all four CD4+ subsets.

The investigators reverse transcribed all of the isolated RNA, so they sequenced expressed TCRB transcripts. Profiled with immunoSEQ multiplex PCR; TCRdb holds only in-frame clones, not every one. In the table there are hundreds of thousands of clones, about 14% of which are singletons. Their cognate antigens are unknown. Sequenced material: naive CD4+ T cells from blood. Every receptor here comes from a man between 18 and 35 years old with type 1 diabetes.

There are a few counts of this clone. The chain links TRBV9 to TRBJ2-1; D might be TRBD1 (5 bases). Germline V gene data show CDR1 as SGDLS and CDR2 as YYNGEE. V was trimmed by 1 base and J by 6 bases, leaving 14 bases between them. The CDR3 spans 15 residues. DNA of the CDR3: TGTGCCAGCAGCGTAAGCATTGACAGCCTCAATGAGCAGTTCTTC. Translation: CASSVSIDSLNEQFF. The full variable domain, with the rest looked up from reference TRBV9 and TRBJ2-1, is DSGVTQTPKHLITATGQRVTLRCSPRSGDLSVYWYQQSLDQGLQFLIQYYNGEERAKGNILERFSAQQFPDLHSELNLSSLELGDSALYFCASSVSIDSLNEQFFGPGTRLTVL.

The chain is built from TRBV7-6 and TRBJ1-1; TRBD1 might be the D (6 bases). The length of the CDR3 is 14 residues. Per the germline V gene, CDR1 is SGHVS and CDR2 is FNYEAQ. V was shortened by 4 bases and J by 10 bases, with 19 bases between the two germline ends. CDR3 coding DNA: TGTGCCAGCAGCTCTAGAGGGGGGACCTTAGGAGCTTTCTTT. The encoded protein is CASSSRGGTLGAFF.

This sequence joins TRBV11-1 and TRBJ2-2; D call uncertain. The V and J ends lost 4 bases and 5 bases respectively, with 8 bases between them. CDR1 and CDR2 from the germline V gene are SGHAT and FQDESV (reference sequence). CDR3 length: 13 amino acids. CDR3 region: CASSSEKTGELFF. CDR3 nucleotide sequence: TGTGCCAGCAGCTCGGAGAAAACCGGGGAGCTGTTTTTT.

This clone was detected only a few times. This chain joins TRBV5-1 and TRBJ2-4; D tentatively fits TRBD1 or TRBD2 (5 bases each). Germline assignment: CDR1 SGHRS and CDR2 YFSETQ. The CDR3 spans 14 residues. Trimming left V 3 bases short and J 3 bases short, with 10 bases between. The CDR3 nucleotides are TGCGCCAGCAGCTCCAGGGCGGGCAAAAACATTCAGTACTTC. This gives the protein CASSSRAGKNIQYF.

A few counts support this clone. The V call is TRBV14, the J call TRBJ2-7, with unresolved D. Germline V lookup: CDR1 SGHDN, CDR2 FVKESK. Between the trimmed V and J ends, which lost 1 base and 4 bases, there was a span of 14 bases. This CDR3 region has 15 residues. For the CDR3, the DNA is TGTGCCAGCAGCCAAGTTCTCTCCACGGCATACGAGCAGTACTTC. It yields the protein CASSQVLSTAYEQYF.

The rearrangement links TRBV2 to TRBJ2-7; D unclear. Deletions cut 1 base from V and 6 bases from J, with 10 bases between. CDR3 length: 13 amino acids. Germline-derived CDR1 and CDR2 are SNHLY and FYNNEI. The CDR3 loop is CASSEVAAGEQYF. Here the CDR3 DNA reads TGTGCCAGCAGTGAAGTTGCAGCTGGCGAGCAGTACTTC.

Note on this clone: The same CDR3 also results from other DNA sequences found in this sample. The chain carries TRBV5-1 and TRBJ2-3; 8 bases match TRBD1. The CDR3 loop spans 14 amino acids. CDR1 is SGHRS and CDR2 is YFSETQ in the germline V gene. Trimming took 0 bases from V and 3 from J; bases not matched to a gene: 0. The CDR3 protein is CASSLDRGTDTQYF. CDR3 coding DNA: TGCGCCAGCAGCTTGGACAGGGGGACAGATACGCAGTATTTT.

This clone showed up just a few times. The V and J genes are TRBV21-1 and TRBJ2-2; the tabulated D call, TRBD2, remains unverified against the DNA. TRBV21-1 is tagged as a pseudogene. This CDR3 has 14 amino acids. The CDR3, as DNA: TGTGCCAGCAGCATCCGGGAAGCCACCGGGGAGCTGTTTTTT. Translating it yields CASSIREATGELFF.

This clone turned up a few times. The V call is TRBV6-1, the J call TRBJ1-1; tentatively, D is TRBD1 (5 bases). CDR3 length: 15 residues. V lost 0 bases and J 1 base, leaving 9 bases between the germline ends. CDR1 and CDR2 from the germline V gene are MNHNS and SASEGT. As DNA, the CDR3 is TGTGCCAGCAGTGAAGCGCGAGGGACGAACACTGAAGCTTTCTTT. Translating it yields CASSEARGTNTEAFF.

The chain combines TRBV7-8 with TRBJ2-7, with 7 bases that match TRBD1. CDR3 length equals 14 residues. Germline-derived CDR1 and CDR2 are SGHVS and FQNEAQ. J was trimmed by 5 bases and V by 5 bases; bases with no gene match: 9. For the CDR3, the DNA is TGTGCCAGCAGCCGATACGACAGGGACCACGAGCAGTACTTC. Its protein is CASSRYDRDHEQYF. The full variable domain, with the rest looked up from reference TRBV7-8 and TRBJ2-7, is GAGVSQSPRYKVAKRGQDVALRCDPISGHVSLFWYQQALGQGPEFLTYFQNEAQLDKSGLPSDRFFAERPEGSVSTLKIQRTQQEDSAVYLCASSRYDRDHEQYFGPGTRLTVT.

The chain has TRBV6-6 and TRBJ1-2, with D perhaps TRBD1 (5 bases). V was clipped by 4 bases and J by 2 bases, with 5 bases between them. The CDR3 is made up of 12 amino acids. Per the germline V gene, CDR1 is MNHNY and CDR2 is SVGAGI (reference sequence). This chain's CDR3 is CASSWTNYGYTF. In DNA, the CDR3 is TGTGCCAGCAGTTGGACAAACTATGGCTACACCTTC.

The V and J genes are TRBV18 and TRBJ1-6, with TRBD1 identical over 9 bases. Looked up from germline, CDR1 is KGHSH and CDR2 is LQKENI. V lost 4 bases to trimming and J lost 10 bases; unmatched junction nucleotides: 5. CDR3 length: 14 amino acids. CDR3 protein: CASSHRDRDSPLHF. In DNA form, the CDR3 reads TGTGCCAGCTCACACCGGGACAGGGACTCACCCCTCCACTTT.

About this clone: Within the sample, other DNA sequences also encode this same CDR3. The chain recombines TRBV25-1 with TRBJ1-1; TRBD1 aligns across 9 bases. The CDR3 runs 15 residues. After removal of 3 bases from V and 1 base from J, the junction contained 3 bases not matched to a gene. Germline values: CDR1 MGHDK, CDR2 SYGVNS. The CDR3 nucleotides are TGTGCCAGCAGTGACCCGGGACAGGGGAACACTGAAGCTTTCTTT. It is translated as CASSDPGQGNTEAFF.

The chain links TRBV19 to TRBJ1-4; D not certain. This CDR3 has 13 amino acids. CDR1 is LNHDA and CDR2 is SQIVND in the germline V gene (reference sequence). Trimming removed 8 bases at V and 6 bases at J, with 13 bases between. CDR3 DNA sequence: TGTGCCAGTTGCGACTTTCCCGATGAAAAACTGTTTTTT. Amino acid sequence: CASCDFPDEKLFF.

The rearrangement links TRBV7-2 to TRBJ2-5; D ambiguous. The V end was cut by 1 base, the J end by 2 bases, with 14 bases between. Germline loops: CDR1 SGHTA, CDR2 FQGNSA. This CDR3 comprises 16 residues. CDR3 amino acids: CASSLGVRGTQETQYF. The CDR3, as DNA: TGTGCCAGCAGCTTAGGGGTGCGCGGCACGCAAGAGACCCAGTACTTC.

This clone occurred a few times. This chain uses TRBV5-4 with TRBJ1-1; D remains ambiguous. The V and J ends lost 0 bases and 4 bases respectively, with 7 bases between them. CDR1 and CDR2 from the germline V gene are SGHNT and YYREEE (reference sequence). This CDR3 spans 13 amino acids. The CDR3, as DNA: TGTGCCAGCAGCTTGGAGGTCCTCACTGAAGCTTTCTTT. Encoded protein: CASSLEVLTEAFF.

This clone was seen only a few times. V usage is TRBV4-1 and J usage is TRBJ1-5; perhaps TRBD1 as D (6 bases). This CDR3 has 15 residues. Germline V gene lookup returns CDR1 MGHRA and CDR2 YSYEKL. The ends were cut back, 3 bases at V and 6 bases at J, with 15 bases in the middle. The chain's CDR3 is CASSQIQGGGQPQHF. The DNA of the CDR3 is TGCGCCAGCAGCCAGATCCAGGGAGGGGGTCAGCCCCAGCATTTT.

V gene TRBV6-5 combines with J gene TRBJ2-1, with 11 bases fitting TRBD2. CDR3 size: 15 residues. V lost 8 bases and J lost 4; bases outside the gene matches: 7. Germline V lookup: CDR1 MNHEY, CDR2 SVGAGI. CDR3 coding DNA: TGTGCCAGCCGCATAGCGGGAGGGGAATACAATGAGCAGTTCTTC. Translated: CASRIAGGEYNEQFF.

In its sample, this clone was seen a few times. The gene calls are TRBV27 and TRBJ2-1; unclear D gene. The CDR3 loop spans 15 amino acids. V dropped 7 bases and J dropped 6 bases, with 19 bases sitting between them. Germline V CDR1 and CDR2: MNHEY, SMNVEV (reference sequence). CDR3 DNA: TGTGCCAGCACCTCAAGAGAGATTCTGGGCAATGAGCAGTTCTTC. Its translation is CASTSREILGNEQFF.

The chain carries TRBV29-1 and TRBJ2-1, with TRBD2 as a possible D gene (5 bases). Germline assignment: CDR1 SQVTM and CDR2 ANQGSEA. V lost 1 base and J lost 5, with 9 bases in between. The CDR3 sequence is 13 residues long. CDR3 sequence reads: CSVEGQADNEQFF. CDR3 coding DNA: TGCAGCGTTGAAGGGCAAGCGGACAATGAGCAGTTCTTC.

V and J are TRBV5-6 and TRBJ2-7; D is perhaps TRBD1 or TRBD2 (5 bases each). This CDR3 comprises 12 residues. Germline loops: CDR1 SGHDT, CDR2 YYEEEE. V was shortened by 4 bases and J by 7 bases, with 12 bases between the two germline ends. CDR3 nucleotides: TGTGCCAGCAGCCCCCCGGGACGAGAGCAGTACTTC. Its translation is CASSPPGREQYF.

The gene calls are TRBV6-5 and TRBJ2-6; D uncertain. CDR1 and CDR2 (germline): MNHEY, SVGAGI. The CDR3 spans 15 residues. With 1 base removed from V and 2 bases from J, the gap between germline ends came to 6 bases. In nucleotides, the CDR3 is TGTGCCAGCAGTTACTTGGAGACTGGGGCCAACGTCCTGACTTTC. Its translation is CASSYLETGANVLTF.

The chain carries TRBV4-3 and TRBJ1-5; 7 positions agree with TRBD1. J was trimmed by 6 bases and V by 0 bases; bases with no gene match: 8. CDR3 size: 16 residues. CDR1 and CDR2 (germline): LGHNA, YSLEER. The CDR3 DNA reads TGCGCCAGCAGCCAAGAGGCCAGGGGGACGAGTCAGCCCCAGCATTTT. This codes for CASSQEARGTSQPQHF.

This clone has only a few counts. V and J are TRBV4-3 and TRBJ2-7; D is undetermined. The CDR3 consists of 16 residues. With 2 bases removed from V and 0 bases from J, the gap between germline ends came to 14 bases. From germline, CDR1 is LGHNA and CDR2 YSLEER. The CDR3 loop is CASSQWSTVPSYEQYF. The CDR3 nucleotides read TGCGCCAGCAGCCAATGGTCGACGGTCCCCTCCTACGAGCAGTACTTC.